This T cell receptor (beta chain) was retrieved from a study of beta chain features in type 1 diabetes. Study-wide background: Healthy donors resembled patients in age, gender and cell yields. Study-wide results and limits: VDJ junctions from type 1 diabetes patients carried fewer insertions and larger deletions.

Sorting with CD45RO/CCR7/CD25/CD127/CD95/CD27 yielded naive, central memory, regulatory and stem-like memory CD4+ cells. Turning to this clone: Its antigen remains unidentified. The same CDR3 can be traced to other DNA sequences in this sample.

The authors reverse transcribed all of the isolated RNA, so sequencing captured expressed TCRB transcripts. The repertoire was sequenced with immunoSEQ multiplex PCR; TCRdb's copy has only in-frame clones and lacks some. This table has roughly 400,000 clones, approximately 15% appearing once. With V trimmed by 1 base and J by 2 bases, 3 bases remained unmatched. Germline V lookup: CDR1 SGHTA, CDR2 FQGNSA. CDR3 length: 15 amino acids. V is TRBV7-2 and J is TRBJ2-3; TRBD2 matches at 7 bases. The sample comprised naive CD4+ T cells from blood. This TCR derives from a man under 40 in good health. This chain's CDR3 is CASSLGAGPTDTQYF. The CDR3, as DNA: TGTGCCAGCAGCTTAGGAGCGGGACCCACAGATACGCAGTATTTT.